This T cell receptor (beta chain) appears in the sequencing data of a study of blood T cell repertoires in COVID-19. About the research overall: The cDNA or gDNA used as material had been derived from T cells, B-cell-depleted T cells, or PBMCs.

Assignments of participants to cohorts depended upon their own reported clinical history. What the recovered Cohort 3 donors had was two negative PCRs, clearance, or symptom resolution. Methods used by the authors: Estimated nucleated cell counts came from reference gene primer amplification. TCRdb's table, derived via immunoSEQ multiplex PCR, lists solely in-frame clones and lacks some. For V, J and clone size, that table is used; D and trimming come from the DNA. The sample has fewer than 500,000 clones, 87% seen once; the top ten hold under 1.5%. Trimming left V 3 bases short and J 0 bases short, with 14 bases between. This CDR3 has 16 residues. Germline-derived CDR1 and CDR2 are LNHDA and SQIVND (reference sequence).

The chain recombines TRBV19 with TRBJ1-1, with D unresolved. The TCR comes from a man aged 25-40 years who had recovered from COVID-19. Sample: PBMCs or T cells enriched from blood (not recorded which). The CDR3 spells CASSIARRYLNTEAFF. The DNA for the CDR3 is TGTGCCAGTAGTATCGCCAGGCGATACCTGAACACTGAAGCTTTCTTT.